This is a list of T cell receptor beta chains from one sample in a study of shared clonotypes between healthy human individuals. Using immunoSEQ multiplex PCR, the repertoire was profiled, and TCRdb retains in-frame clones only, with some absent. This table holds approximately 980,000 clones, about three quarters found once. The sample comprised memory CD4+ T cells sorted from blood. These TCRs come from a man aged 18 to 35 in good health. The CDR3 runs from the conserved cysteine through the conserved F or W. The order of the fields is V gene, D gene, J gene, CDR3 protein. D genes are given only for firm matches.

>TRBV28|NA|TRBJ1-3
CASSWGGGFSGNTIYF
>TRBV7-8|TRBD1|TRBJ1-5
CASSLVGTGNQPQHF
>TRBV18|NA|TRBJ2-5
CASSGGYQETQYF
>TRBV6-1|NA|TRBJ1-5
CASSADSNQPQHF
>TRBV6-5|NA|TRBJ2-5
CASSSGETQYF
>TRBV7-6|TRBD2|TRBJ2-1
CASGTSGRAGNEQFF
>TRBV2|TRBD2|TRBJ2-3
CASSDSGLGTDTQYF
>TRBV2|NA|TRBJ2-7
CASSGTGGRTEMGYF
>TRBV4-3|TRBD2|TRBJ2-3
CASSQQGTSPTDTQYF
>TRBV6-6|NA|TRBJ2-4
CASSYTAVLNIQYF
>TRBV2|NA|TRBJ2-3
CASSGARNTDTQYF
>TRBV27|NA|TRBJ1-6
CASSFVQYNSPLHF
>TRBV21-1|NA|TRBJ1-4
CASSLVQGSTNEKLFF
>TRBV5-1|NA|TRBJ1-1
CASSLVAGNPEAFF
>TRBV5-1|NA|TRBJ1-2
CASSLQGDLYGYTF
>TRBV6-5|NA|TRBJ1-1
CASTQRTGKAFF
>TRBV11-2|NA|TRBJ2-3
CASSQKDRNTDTQYF
>TRBV7-3|NA|TRBJ2-2
CASSPLQGNTGELFF
>TRBV11-2|NA|TRBJ1-5
CASSLDLGMGNQPQHF
>TRBV11-2|TRBD1|TRBJ2-5
CASSLGNRGGETQYF
>TRBV7-2|TRBD1|TRBJ1-3
CASSSKTGGATIYF
>TRBV7-2|TRBD2|TRBJ2-1
CASRRTSGLYNEQFF
>TRBV28|NA|TRBJ1-2
CASSRDMYGYTF
>TRBV7-3|TRBD1|TRBJ2-5
CASSLSRGETQYF
>TRBV6-5|TRBD1|TRBJ1-5
CASSLTGTQPQHF
>TRBV18|TRBD2|TRBJ2-2
CASSSGLAGTGELFF